This entry is about one TCR beta chain. This sample was included in a study of T cell responses to AZD1222 COVID-19 vaccine. Profiling relied on immunoSEQ multiplex PCR, and the TCRdb table lists in-frame clones only, not all of them. The data hold roughly 180,000 clones, with 94% observed a single time. The germline V gene has CDR1 MDHEN and CDR2 SYDVKM. The CDR3 totals 14 residues. V lost 5 bases, J lost 2 bases, and 12 bases lay in between. Here the sequenced sample was peripheral blood, taken on day 0 of AZD1222 vaccination. The V gene is TRBV28, the J gene TRBJ1-2; D not certain. This clonotype was obtained from an adult in good health. CDR3 nucleotides: TGTGCCAGCAGTCTTTCCTGGGCAAACTATGGCTACACCTTC. It translates to CASSLSWANYGYTF.